Listed here are 28 T cell receptor beta chains from one sample, sequenced in a study of T cell responses to AZD1222 COVID-19 vaccine. The repertoire was sequenced with immunoSEQ multiplex PCR; TCRdb's copy has only in-frame clones and lacks some. The table lists about 160,000 clones, approximately 90% of them singletons, with approximately 4.4% in the top ten. The source material was peripheral blood, sampled on day 0 of AZD1222 vaccination. All receptors derive from an adult in good health.

For the CDR3, the DNA is TGTGCCAGCAGCTTATTGGGGGCGGGGGAAAAACTGTTTTTT. Translated: CASSLLGAGEKLFF. The rearrangement joins TRBV7-9 to TRBJ1-4; D possibly corresponds to TRBD1 (6 bases). V was pared by 2 bases and J by 8 bases, with 12 bases between. The CDR3 extends over 14 amino acids. In germline, CDR1 is SEHNR, CDR2 FQNEAQ (reference sequence).

This chain joins TRBV5-5 and TRBJ1-2; D gene unclear. Trimming pared 0 bases from V and 0 bases from J, leaving 6 bases between. Germline CDR1 is SGHKS and CDR2 is YYEKEE (reference sequence). The CDR3 consists of 14 residues. This chain's CDR3 is CASSLGHPNYGYTF. The CDR3 region has the DNA TGTGCCAGCAGCTTGGGCCATCCTAACTATGGCTACACCTTC.

This chain uses TRBV10-3 with TRBJ1-3; D unclear. CDR3 length equals 11 residues. Germline CDR1 reads ENHRY; CDR2 reads SYGVKD. Trimming shortened V by 5 bases and J by 4 bases, and 3 bases separated the two germline ends. CDR3 coding DNA: TGTGCCATCAGTCCAGGAAACACCATATATTTT. Translating gives CAISPGNTIYF.

The CDR3 spells CASSSITQGNWNTGELFF. In nucleotides, the CDR3 is TGCGCCAGCAGCTCAATAACCCAGGGAAACTGGAACACCGGGGAGCTGTTTTTT. The chain is built from TRBV5-1 and TRBJ2-2; TRBD1 might be the D (5 bases). V was trimmed by 3 bases and J by 1 base, leaving 19 bases between them. Germline CDR1 is SGHRS and CDR2 is YFSETQ. The CDR3 loop spans 18 amino acids.

The chain recombines TRBV28 with TRBJ2-7, with D possibly called TRBD1 or TRBD2 (5 bases each). The germline CDR1 and CDR2 sequences are MDHEN and SYDVKM. The CDR3 consists of 12 residues. V dropped 5 bases and J dropped 5 bases, with 10 bases sitting between them. The CDR3 DNA is TGTGCCAGCAGTAGCCCGGGGCACGAGCAGTACTTC. Its translation is CASSSPGHEQYF.

The rearrangement uses TRBV27 and TRBJ2-4; D is uncertain. V gave up 6 bases and J gave up 0 bases, with 9 bases separating them. Germline lookup yields CDR1 MNHEY and CDR2 SMNVEV (reference sequence). The CDR3 has 14 amino acids. The CDR3 spells CASSSVVAKNIQYF. The CDR3, as DNA: TGTGCCAGCAGCTCGGTCGTAGCCAAAAACATTCAGTACTTC.

This sequence joins TRBV27 and TRBJ1-4, with TRBD1 matching over 9 bases. This CDR3 has 16 residues. Germline V gives CDR1 MNHEY, CDR2 SMNVEV (reference sequence). J lost 8 bases, V lost 4 bases, and 11 bases had no gene match. As DNA, the CDR3 is TGTGCCAGCAGTTCCCTCTTCCGGGACAGGGCGGAAAAACTGTTTTTT. It specifies CASSSLFRDRAEKLFF. Variable domain in full (rest from reference TRBV27 and TRBJ1-4): EAQVTQNPRYLITVTGKKLTVTCSQNMNHEYMSWYRQDPGLGLRQIYYSMNVEVTDKGDVPEGYKVSRKEKRNFPLILESPSPNQTSLYFCASSSLFRDRAEKLFFGSGTQLSVL.

This rearrangement joins TRBV5-1 to TRBJ2-1; TRBD2 agrees at 7 bases. The CDR3 is 15 amino acids. The germline gives CDR1 SGHRS, CDR2 YFSETQ. V shed 0 bases, J shed 4 bases, and the junction held 4 bases outside the gene matches. In DNA form, the CDR3 reads TGCGCCAGCAGCTTGGTCGGGACTACGTACAATGAGCAGTTCTTC. Translation gives CASSLVGTTYNEQFF. The full variable domain, rest sourced from reference TRBV5-1 and TRBJ2-1, is KAGVTQTPRYLIKTRGQQVTLSCSPISGHRSVSWYQQTPGQGLQFLFEYFSETQRNKGNFPGRFSGRQFSNSRSEMNVSTLELGDSALYLCASSLVGTTYNEQFFGPGTRLTVL.

This rearrangement joins TRBV7-6 to TRBJ2-1; 9 bases agree with TRBD2. The V gene end was trimmed by 5 bases and the J gene end by 1 base; junction bases not matched to a gene: 9. Germline CDR1 and CDR2: SGHVS and FNYEAQ. The CDR3 contains 17 residues. The chain's CDR3 is CASSPESLAGSYNEQFF. CDR3 sequence (DNA): TGTGCCAGCAGCCCCGAGTCCCTAGCGGGGTCCTACAATGAGCAGTTCTTC.

Here the CDR3 DNA reads TGTGCCAGCAGTTTACGAGGGGGACTAGCGGAGGACTACGAGCAGTACTTC. Protein product: CASSLRGGLAEDYEQYF. The genes are TRBV28 and TRBJ2-7; 11 positions agree with TRBD2. The CDR3 is made up of 17 amino acids. Per germline, CDR1 MDHEN and CDR2 SYDVKM. The trim removed 2 bases at V and 3 bases at J, leaving 9 bases unmatched.

This chain connects TRBV24-1 to TRBJ2-6; 7 positions agree with TRBD1. The germline V gene encodes CDR1 KGHDR and CDR2 SFDVKD. Trimming cost V 5 bases and J 0 bases; bases outside gene matches: 6. The CDR3 loop spans 17 amino acids. CDR3 coding DNA: TGTGCCACCAGTGGGAGGACAGGCATCTCTGGGGCCAACGTCCTGACTTTC. Protein product: CATSGRTGISGANVLTF.

This chain uses TRBV7-9 with TRBJ1-4; TRBD1 matches at 7 bases. Trimming cost V 0 bases and J 8 bases; bases outside gene matches: 6. CDR1 and CDR2 from the germline V gene are SEHNR and FQNEAQ (reference sequence). This CDR3 is 15 amino acids long. CDR3 residues: CASSLAGGAREKLFF. The CDR3 bases are TGTGCCAGCAGCTTAGCAGGGGGCGCAAGGGAAAAACTGTTTTTT.

This clone showed up just once. The CDR3 nucleotides read TGCAGCTCACAGGGGGGGACCCTAGAAGGGTATGAGCAGTTCTTC. Translating it yields CSSQGGTLEGYEQFF. J is TRBJ2-1 and V is TRBV29-1; tentatively, D is TRBD1 (8 bases). Germline V gives CDR1 SQVTM, CDR2 ANQGSEA. The CDR3 consists of 15 residues. V was cut by 8 bases and J by 8 bases, with 25 bases left in between.

The rearrangement uses TRBV6-5 and TRBJ1-2; D perhaps matches TRBD1 (6 bases). Trimming removed 7 bases from V and 7 bases from J, with 13 bases in between. The CDR3 covers 12 residues. Germline-derived CDR1 and CDR2 are MNHEY and SVGAGI. CDR3 loop: CASKTAGAGYTF. CDR3 nucleotide sequence: TGTGCCAGCAAGACGGCAGGGGCTGGCTACACCTTC.

The V gene is TRBV28, the J gene TRBJ1-6; D might be TRBD1 (5 bases). CDR3 length: 15 residues. Looked up from germline, CDR1 is MDHEN and CDR2 is SYDVKM. Trimming cost V 4 bases and J 10 bases, with 17 bases left between them. CDR3 DNA sequence: TGTGCCAGCAGTTCGGGCTCGGTCCAGGGATCACCCCTCCACTTT. Translation gives CASSSGSVQGSPLHF.

This clone was recorded a few times. This chain joins TRBV5-4 and TRBJ2-7; 8 bases fit TRBD2. CDR3 length: 15 amino acids. Germline V gene sequence: CDR1 SGHNT, CDR2 YYREEE (reference sequence). V was clipped by 3 bases and J by 3 bases; unmatched bases: 8. Written as DNA, the CDR3 is TGTGCCAGCAGCTGGGGAGTACTAGCGGACTACGAGCAGTACTTC. Its translation is CASSWGVLADYEQYF. The full variable domain, with the rest looked up from reference TRBV5-4 and TRBJ2-7, is ETGVTQSPTHLIKTRGQQVTLRCSSQSGHNTVSWYQQALGQGPQFIFQYYREEENGRGNFPPRFSGLQFPNYSSELNVNALELDDSALYLCASSWGVLADYEQYFGPGTRLTVT.

V and J are TRBV7-9 and TRBJ2-3; unclear D gene. V was clipped by 1 base and J by 6 bases, with 8 bases between them. CDR1 and CDR2 (germline): SEHNR, FQNEAQ (reference sequence). This CDR3 comprises 13 residues. Here the CDR3 reads CASSLEVGDTQYF. As DNA, the CDR3 is TGTGCCAGCAGCTTAGAGGTTGGGGATACGCAGTATTTT.

The chain recombines TRBV7-9 with TRBJ2-1; D is unresolved. The V gene's germline CDR1 is SEHNR and CDR2 FQNEAQ (reference sequence). This CDR3 region has 15 residues. Trimming shortened V by 0 bases and J by 9 bases, and 15 bases separated the two germline ends. The CDR3 protein is CASSLAVRLVAEQFF. The CDR3 DNA reads TGTGCCAGCAGCTTAGCGGTAAGGCTGGTTGCTGAGCAGTTCTTC.

The genes are TRBV5-1 and TRBJ1-2; the match to TRBD1 covers 8 bases. CDR3 size: 13 residues. Trimming took 4 bases from V and 6 from J; bases not matched to a gene: 5. Germline loops: CDR1 SGHRS, CDR2 YFSETQ. CDR3 nucleotides: TGCGCCAGCAGCCAGATGGACAGGGATGGCTACACCTTC. Amino acids: CASSQMDRDGYTF.

The chain recombines TRBV29-1 with TRBJ1-1; no reliable D call. CDR1 is SQVTM, CDR2 ANQGSEA, per germline. V gave up 4 bases and J gave up 3 bases, with 12 bases separating them. This CDR3 is 13 amino acids long. CDR3 bases: TGCAGCGTTGGGGGAGAGAGGTACACTGAAGCTTTCTTT. Translated: CSVGGERYTEAFF.

This clone turned up a few times. The chain recombines TRBV10-3 with TRBJ2-1, with 7 bases identical to TRBD2. CDR1 and CDR2 from the germline V gene are ENHRY and SYGVKD. With V trimmed by 6 bases and J by 5 bases, 4 bases remained unmatched. This CDR3 region has 13 residues. CDR3 region: CAISGGRDNEQFF. CDR3 sequence (DNA): TGTGCCATCAGCGGCGGGAGAGACAATGAGCAGTTCTTC.

V is TRBV15 and J is TRBJ1-6; D is uncertain. Germline CDR1 reads LNHNV; CDR2 reads YYDKDF (reference sequence). V lost 1 base and J 2 bases, leaving 9 bases between the germline ends. The CDR3 is 16 amino acids. The DNA of the CDR3 is TGTGCCACCAGCAGAGGGGTGGGAACCTATAATTCACCCCTCCACTTT. It translates to CATSRGVGTYNSPLHF.

The chain recombines TRBV9 with TRBJ2-1; D is possibly TRBD2 (6 bases). The CDR3 extends over 14 amino acids. Trimming stripped 3 bases from V and 6 bases from J, with 13 bases between. The germline gives CDR1 SGDLS, CDR2 YYNGEE. CDR3 residues: CASSGTGTFNEQFF. The CDR3 nucleotides read TGTGCCAGCAGCGGGACCGGGACTTTCAATGAGCAGTTCTTC.

The V and J genes are TRBV7-8 and TRBJ2-7, with D possibly TRBD2 on 6 matching bases. V was cut by 4 bases and J by 6 bases, with 16 bases left in between. The CDR3 runs 14 residues. CDR1 is SGHVS and CDR2 is FQNEAQ in the germline V gene. CDR3 loop: CASSSQTSLLEQYF. In DNA, the CDR3 is TGTGCCAGCAGCTCGCAGACTAGTTTACTCGAGCAGTACTTC. Complete variable domain (other parts from reference TRBV7-8 and TRBJ2-7): GAGVSQSPRYKVAKRGQDVALRCDPISGHVSLFWYQQALGQGPEFLTYFQNEAQLDKSGLPSDRFFAERPEGSVSTLKIQRTQQEDSAVYLCASSSQTSLLEQYFGPGTRLTVT.

The chain uses TRBV5-1 and TRBJ2-7; no firm D call. Trimming removed 1 base from V and 0 bases from J, with 11 bases in between. CDR3 size: 15 residues. Germline V gene sequence: CDR1 SGHRS, CDR2 YFSETQ. CDR3 in DNA: TGCGCCAGCAGCTTGCAGGTGGGCCCCTCCTACGAGCAGTACTTC. It is translated as CASSLQVGPSYEQYF. Looking up the rest from reference TRBV5-1 and TRBJ2-7 gives the full variable domain: KAGVTQTPRYLIKTRGQQVTLSCSPISGHRSVSWYQQTPGQGLQFLFEYFSETQRNKGNFPGRFSGRQFSNSRSEMNVSTLELGDSALYLCASSLQVGPSYEQYFGPGTRLTVT.

The chain has TRBV7-2 and TRBJ2-1; no clear D gene. Trimming took 5 bases from V and 7 from J, leaving 6 bases between them. Germline CDR1 and CDR2: SGHTA and FQGNSA. CDR3 length: 11 amino acids. CDR3 sequence (DNA): TGTGCCAGCAGCGAGATAAATGAGCAGTTCTTC. Translating it yields CASSEINEQFF. Using reference TRBV7-2 and TRBJ2-1 for the parts outside the CDR3, the full variable domain is GAGVSQSPSNKVTEKGKDVELRCDPISGHTALYWYRQSLGQGLEFLIYFQGNSAPDKSGLPSDRFSAERTGGSVSTLTIQRTQQEDSAVYLCASSEINEQFFGPGTRLTVL.

V and J are TRBV19 and TRBJ2-7; 8 nucleotides align to TRBD1. This CDR3 region has 14 residues. Trimming took 7 bases from V and 5 from J; bases not matched to a gene: 10. CDR1 is LNHDA, CDR2 SQIVND, per germline (reference sequence). The CDR3 loop reads CASTAGGGVDEQYF. The CDR3 DNA is TGTGCCAGTACCGCAGGGGGCGGTGTGGACGAGCAGTACTTC.

The chain is built from TRBV19 and TRBJ1-6; 9 bases match TRBD1. Looked up from germline, CDR1 is LNHDA and CDR2 is SQIVND (reference sequence). The V and J ends lost 1 base and 5 bases, in that order; junction bases with no gene match: 3. The CDR3 is 16 residues long. CDR3 in amino acids: CASSIVWDRDNSPLHF. The CDR3 DNA sequence: TGTGCCAGTAGTATAGTCTGGGACAGGGATAATTCACCCCTCCACTTT.